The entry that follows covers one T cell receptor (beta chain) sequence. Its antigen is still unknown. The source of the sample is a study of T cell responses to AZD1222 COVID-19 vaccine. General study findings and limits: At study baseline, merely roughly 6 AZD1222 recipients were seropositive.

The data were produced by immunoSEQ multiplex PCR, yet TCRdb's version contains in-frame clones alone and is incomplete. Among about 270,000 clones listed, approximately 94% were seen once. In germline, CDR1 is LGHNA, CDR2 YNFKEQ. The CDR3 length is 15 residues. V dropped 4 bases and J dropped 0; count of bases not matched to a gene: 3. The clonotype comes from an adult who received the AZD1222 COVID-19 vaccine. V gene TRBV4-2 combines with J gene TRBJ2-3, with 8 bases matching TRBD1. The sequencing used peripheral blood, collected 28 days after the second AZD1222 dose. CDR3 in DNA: TGTGCCAGCAGCCGGACAGGGTCAAGCACAGATACGCAGTATTTT. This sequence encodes CASSRTGSSTDTQYF.